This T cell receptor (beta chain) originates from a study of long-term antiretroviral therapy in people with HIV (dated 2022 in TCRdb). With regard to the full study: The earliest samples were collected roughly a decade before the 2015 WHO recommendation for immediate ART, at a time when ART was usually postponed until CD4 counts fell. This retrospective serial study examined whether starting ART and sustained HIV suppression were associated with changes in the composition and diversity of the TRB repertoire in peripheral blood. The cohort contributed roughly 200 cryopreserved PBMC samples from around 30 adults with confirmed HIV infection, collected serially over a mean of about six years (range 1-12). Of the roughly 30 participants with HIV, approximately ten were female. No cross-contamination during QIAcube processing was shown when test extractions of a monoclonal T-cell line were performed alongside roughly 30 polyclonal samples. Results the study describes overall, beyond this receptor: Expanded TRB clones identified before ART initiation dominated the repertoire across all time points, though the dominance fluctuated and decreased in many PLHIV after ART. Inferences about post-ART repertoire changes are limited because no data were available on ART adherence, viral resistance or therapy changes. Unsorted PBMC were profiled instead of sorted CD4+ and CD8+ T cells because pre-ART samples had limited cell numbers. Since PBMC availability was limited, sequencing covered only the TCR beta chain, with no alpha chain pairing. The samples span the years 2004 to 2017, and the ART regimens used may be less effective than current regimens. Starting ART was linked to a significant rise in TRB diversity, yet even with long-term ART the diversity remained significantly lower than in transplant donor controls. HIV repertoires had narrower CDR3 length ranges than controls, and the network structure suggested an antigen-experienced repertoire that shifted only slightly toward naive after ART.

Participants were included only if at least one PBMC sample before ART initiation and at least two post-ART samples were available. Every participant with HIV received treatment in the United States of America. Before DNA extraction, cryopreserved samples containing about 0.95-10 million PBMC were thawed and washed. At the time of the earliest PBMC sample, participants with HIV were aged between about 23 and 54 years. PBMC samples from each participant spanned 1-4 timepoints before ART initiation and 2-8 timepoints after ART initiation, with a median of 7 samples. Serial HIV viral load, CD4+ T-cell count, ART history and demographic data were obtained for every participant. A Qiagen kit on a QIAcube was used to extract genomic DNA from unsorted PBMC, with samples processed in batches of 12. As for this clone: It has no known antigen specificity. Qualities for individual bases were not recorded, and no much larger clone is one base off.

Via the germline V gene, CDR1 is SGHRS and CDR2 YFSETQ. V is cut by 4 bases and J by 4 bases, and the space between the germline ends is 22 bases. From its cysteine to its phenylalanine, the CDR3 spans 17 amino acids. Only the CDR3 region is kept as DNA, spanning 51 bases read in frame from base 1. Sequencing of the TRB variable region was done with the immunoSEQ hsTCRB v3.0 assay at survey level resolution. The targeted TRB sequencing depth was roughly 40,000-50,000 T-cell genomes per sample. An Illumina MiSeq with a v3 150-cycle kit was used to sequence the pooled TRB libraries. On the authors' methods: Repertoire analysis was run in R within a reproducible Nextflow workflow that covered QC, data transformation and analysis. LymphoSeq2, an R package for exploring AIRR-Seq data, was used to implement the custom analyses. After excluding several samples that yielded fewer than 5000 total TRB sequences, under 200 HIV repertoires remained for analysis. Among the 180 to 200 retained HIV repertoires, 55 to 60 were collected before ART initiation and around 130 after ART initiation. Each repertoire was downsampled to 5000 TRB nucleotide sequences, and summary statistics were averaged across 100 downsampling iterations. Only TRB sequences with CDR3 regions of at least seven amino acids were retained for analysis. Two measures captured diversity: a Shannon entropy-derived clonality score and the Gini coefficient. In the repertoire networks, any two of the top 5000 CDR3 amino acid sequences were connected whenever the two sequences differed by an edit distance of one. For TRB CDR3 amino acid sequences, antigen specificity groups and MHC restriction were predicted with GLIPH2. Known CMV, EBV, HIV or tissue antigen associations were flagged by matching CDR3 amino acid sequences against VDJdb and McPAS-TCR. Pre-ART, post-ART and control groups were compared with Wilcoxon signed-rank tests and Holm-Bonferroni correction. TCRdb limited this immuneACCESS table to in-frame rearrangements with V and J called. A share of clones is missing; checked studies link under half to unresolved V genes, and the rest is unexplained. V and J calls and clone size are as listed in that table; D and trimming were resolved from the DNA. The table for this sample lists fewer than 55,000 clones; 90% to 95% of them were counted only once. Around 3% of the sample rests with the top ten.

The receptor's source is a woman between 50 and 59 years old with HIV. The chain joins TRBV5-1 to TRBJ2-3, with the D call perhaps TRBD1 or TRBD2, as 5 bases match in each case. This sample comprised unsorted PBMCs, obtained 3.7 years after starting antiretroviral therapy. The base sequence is TGCGCCAGCAGCCCTCGGGCCGGGACCGCAGTTTCAGATACGCAGTATTTT. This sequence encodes CASSPRAGTAVSDTQYF.